This T cell receptor (beta chain) was captured in a study of shared clonotypes between healthy human individuals. Clones were read by immunoSEQ multiplex PCR, and TCRdb kept only the in-frame ones, dropping some. The sample holds roughly 1,100,000 clones, roughly 70% seen once. In its sample, this clone was seen once. This TCR was sampled from a man aged 18 to 29 in good health. Sequencing was carried out using memory CD4+ T cells sorted from blood. The subset was: CD45RA-negative fraction.

The CDR3 coding sequence is TGTGCCTGGAGTCCAGGGACTAGGAGTGAGCAGTTCTTC. This translates into CAWSPGTRSEQFF. V gene TRBV30 combines with J gene TRBJ2-1; TRBD2 matches 8 bases. The V gene's germline CDR1 is GTSNPN and CDR2 SVGIG (reference sequence). V shed 2 bases and J 9 bases; nucleotides not matched to a gene: 6. The CDR3 length is 13 residues.